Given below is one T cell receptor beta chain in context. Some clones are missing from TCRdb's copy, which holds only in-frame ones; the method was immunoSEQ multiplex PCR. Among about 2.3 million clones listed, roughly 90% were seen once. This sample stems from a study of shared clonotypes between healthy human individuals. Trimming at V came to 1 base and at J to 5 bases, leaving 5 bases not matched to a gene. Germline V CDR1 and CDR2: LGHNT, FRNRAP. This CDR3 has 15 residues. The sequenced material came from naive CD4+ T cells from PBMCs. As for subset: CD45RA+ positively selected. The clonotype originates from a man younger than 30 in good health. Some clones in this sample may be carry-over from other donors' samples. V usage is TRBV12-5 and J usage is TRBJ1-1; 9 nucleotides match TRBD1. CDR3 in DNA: TGTGCTAGTGGTTTGGGACAGGGGGGAGGTACTGAAGCTTTCTTT. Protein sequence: CASGLGQGGGTEAFF.